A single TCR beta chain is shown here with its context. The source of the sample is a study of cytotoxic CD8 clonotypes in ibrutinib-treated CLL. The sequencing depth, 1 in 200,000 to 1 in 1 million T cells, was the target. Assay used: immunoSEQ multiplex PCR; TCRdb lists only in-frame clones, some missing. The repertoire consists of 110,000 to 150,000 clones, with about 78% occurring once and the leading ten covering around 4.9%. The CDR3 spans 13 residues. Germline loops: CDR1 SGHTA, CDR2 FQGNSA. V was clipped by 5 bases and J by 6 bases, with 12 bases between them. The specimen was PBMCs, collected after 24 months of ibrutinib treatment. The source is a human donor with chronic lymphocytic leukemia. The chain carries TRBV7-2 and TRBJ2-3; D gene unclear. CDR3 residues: CASSLGPGDTQYF. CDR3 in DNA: TGTGCCAGCAGCCTAGGCCCCGGGGATACGCAGTATTTT.